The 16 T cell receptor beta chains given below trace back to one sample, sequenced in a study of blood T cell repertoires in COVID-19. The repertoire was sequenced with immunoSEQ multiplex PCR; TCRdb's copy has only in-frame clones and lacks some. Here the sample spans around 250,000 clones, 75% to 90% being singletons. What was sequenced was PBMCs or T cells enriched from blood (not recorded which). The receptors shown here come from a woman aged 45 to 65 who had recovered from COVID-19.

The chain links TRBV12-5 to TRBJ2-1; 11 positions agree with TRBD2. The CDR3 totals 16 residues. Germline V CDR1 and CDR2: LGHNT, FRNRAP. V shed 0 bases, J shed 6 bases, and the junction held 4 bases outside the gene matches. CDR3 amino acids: CASGLVVTSGSNEQFF. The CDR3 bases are TGTGCTAGTGGTTTGGTAGTAACTAGCGGGAGCAATGAGCAGTTCTTC.

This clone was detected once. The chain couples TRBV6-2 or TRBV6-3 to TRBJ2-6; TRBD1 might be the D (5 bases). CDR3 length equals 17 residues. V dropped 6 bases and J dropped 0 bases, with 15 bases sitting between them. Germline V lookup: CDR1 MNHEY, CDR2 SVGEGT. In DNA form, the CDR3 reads TGTGCCAGCAGCCCAACGACAGTTACCTCTGGGGCCAACGTCCTGACTTTC. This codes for CASSPTTVTSGANVLTF.

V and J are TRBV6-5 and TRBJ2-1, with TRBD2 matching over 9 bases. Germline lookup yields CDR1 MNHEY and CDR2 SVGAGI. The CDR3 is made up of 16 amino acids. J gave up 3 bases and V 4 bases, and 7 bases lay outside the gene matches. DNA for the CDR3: TGTGCCAGCAGTTCAAGGCGGGAGGGCAGCTACAATGAGCAGTTCTTC. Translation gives CASSSRREGSYNEQFF.

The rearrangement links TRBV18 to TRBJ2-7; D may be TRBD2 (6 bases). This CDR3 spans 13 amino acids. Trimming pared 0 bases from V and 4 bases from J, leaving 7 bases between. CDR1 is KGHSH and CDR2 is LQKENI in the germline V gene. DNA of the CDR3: TGTGCCAGCTCACCACCGGCGGGGTACGAGCAGTACTTC. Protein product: CASSPPAGYEQYF.

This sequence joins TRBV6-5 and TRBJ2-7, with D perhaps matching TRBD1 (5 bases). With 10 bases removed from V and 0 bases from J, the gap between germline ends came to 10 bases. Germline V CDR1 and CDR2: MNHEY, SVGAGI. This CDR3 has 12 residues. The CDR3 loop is CATRTLSYEQYF. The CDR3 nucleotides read TGTGCCACCAGGACACTCTCCTACGAGCAGTACTTC.

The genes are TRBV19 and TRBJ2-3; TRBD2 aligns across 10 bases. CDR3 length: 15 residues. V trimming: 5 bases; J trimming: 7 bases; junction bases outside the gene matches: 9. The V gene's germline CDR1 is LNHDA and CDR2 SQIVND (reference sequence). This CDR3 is CASSDSSGSRNTQYF. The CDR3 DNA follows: TGTGCCAGTAGTGATTCTAGCGGGAGCAGGAATACGCAGTATTTT.

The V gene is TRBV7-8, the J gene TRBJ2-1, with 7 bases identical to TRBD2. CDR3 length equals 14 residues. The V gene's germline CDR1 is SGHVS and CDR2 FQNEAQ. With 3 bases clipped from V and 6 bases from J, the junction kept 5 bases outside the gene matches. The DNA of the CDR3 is TGTGCCAGCAGCTTCGGGAGGAGAATCAATGAGCAGTTCTTC. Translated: CASSFGRRINEQFF.

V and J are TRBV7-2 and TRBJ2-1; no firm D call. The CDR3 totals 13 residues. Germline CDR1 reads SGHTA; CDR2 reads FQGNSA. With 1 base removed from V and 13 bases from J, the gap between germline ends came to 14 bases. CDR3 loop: CASSLGDHGGQFF. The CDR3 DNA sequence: TGTGCCAGCAGCTTAGGAGATCACGGCGGTCAGTTCTTC.

In DNA form, the CDR3 reads TGTGCCAGTGATTTGGACAGGGAGGGTCAGCCCCAGCATTTT. Residues: CASDLDREGQPQHF. The V gene is TRBV19, the J gene TRBJ1-5; the match to TRBD1 covers 8 bases. Losses at the gene ends were 8 bases for V and 6 bases for J; bases not matched to a gene: 9. The CDR3 has 14 amino acids. The germline gives CDR1 LNHDA, CDR2 SQIVND (reference sequence).

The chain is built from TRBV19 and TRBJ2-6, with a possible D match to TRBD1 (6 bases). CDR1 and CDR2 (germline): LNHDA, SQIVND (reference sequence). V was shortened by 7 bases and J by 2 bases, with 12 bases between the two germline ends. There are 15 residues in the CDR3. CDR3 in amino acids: CASKGVGTGANVLTF. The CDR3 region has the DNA TGTGCCAGTAAGGGGGTAGGGACTGGGGCCAACGTCCTGACTTTC.

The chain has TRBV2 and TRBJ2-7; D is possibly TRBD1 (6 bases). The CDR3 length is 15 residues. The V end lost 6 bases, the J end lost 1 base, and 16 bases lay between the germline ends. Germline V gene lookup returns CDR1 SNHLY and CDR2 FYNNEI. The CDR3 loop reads CASSRQVLGSYEQYF. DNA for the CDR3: TGTGCCAGCAGCCGACAGGTCCTAGGGTCCTACGAGCAGTACTTC.

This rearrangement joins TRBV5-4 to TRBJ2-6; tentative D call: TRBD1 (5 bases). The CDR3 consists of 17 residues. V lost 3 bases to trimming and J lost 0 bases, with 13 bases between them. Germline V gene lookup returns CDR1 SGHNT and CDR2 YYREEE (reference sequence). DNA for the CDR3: TGTGCCAGCAGCTCTGCGGACACCTTCTCTGGGGCCAACGTCCTGACTTTC. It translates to CASSSADTFSGANVLTF.

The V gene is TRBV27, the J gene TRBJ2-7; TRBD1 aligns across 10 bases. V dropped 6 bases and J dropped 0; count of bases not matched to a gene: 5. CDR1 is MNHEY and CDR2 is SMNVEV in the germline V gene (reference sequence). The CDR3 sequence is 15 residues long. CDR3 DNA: TGTGCCAGCAGGGGACAGGGGATAGTCTCCTACGAGCAGTACTTC. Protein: CASRGQGIVSYEQYF.

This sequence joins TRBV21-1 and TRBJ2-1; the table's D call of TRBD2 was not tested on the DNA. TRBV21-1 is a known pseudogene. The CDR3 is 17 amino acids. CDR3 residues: CASSKENGKSSYNEQFF. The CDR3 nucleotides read TGTGCCAGCAGCAAAGAAAACGGTAAAAGCTCCTACAATGAGCAGTTCTTC.

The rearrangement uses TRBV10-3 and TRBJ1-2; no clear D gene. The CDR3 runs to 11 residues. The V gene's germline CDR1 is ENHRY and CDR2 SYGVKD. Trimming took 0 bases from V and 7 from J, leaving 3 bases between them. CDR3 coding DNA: TGTGCCATCAGTGAGTCCGGTGGCTACACCTTC. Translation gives CAISESGGYTF.

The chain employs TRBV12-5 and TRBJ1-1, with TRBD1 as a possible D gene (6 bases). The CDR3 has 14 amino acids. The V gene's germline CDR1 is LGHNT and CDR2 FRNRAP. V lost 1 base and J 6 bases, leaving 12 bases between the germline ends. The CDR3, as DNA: TGTGCTAGTGGTTTGGAAAAACAGGGCTCTGAAGCTTTCTTT. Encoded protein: CASGLEKQGSEAFF.